The rows below give T cell receptor beta chains drawn from one sample of a study of OX40 agonist ivuxolimab in advanced cancers. Generated by immunoSEQ multiplex PCR, the TCRdb table keeps only in-frame clones and is missing some. The sample has fewer than 90,000 clones; 75% to 90% are singletons. The sequencing here drew on CD4+ or CD8+ T cells sorted from blood, taken in a trial of the OX40 agonist ivuxolimab. The receptor source for this set is an adult with an advanced solid tumor such as melanoma, head and neck, liver or kidney cancer. The CDR3 runs from the conserved cysteine through the conserved F or W. The D gene is left open where the match is weak. Clone size is not always given. Where it is, it says once, few, many or a class for expanded clones.

NA TRBJ1-5 TRBV7-3 16 NA CASSPWTGYSNQPQHF TGTGCCAGCAGCCCTTGGACCGGTTATAGCAATCAGCCCCAGCATTTT
TRBD2 TRBJ2-1 TRBV10-2 13 NA CASSGRAGNEQFF TGCGCCAGCAGCGGGAGGGCCGGTAATGAGCAGTTCTTC
TRBD2 TRBJ2-2 TRBV18 16 NA CASSPLAGPNTGELFF TGTGCCAGCTCACCCCTAGCGGGACCGAACACCGGGGAGCTGTTTTTT
NA TRBJ2-3 TRBV15 16 NA CATSRGPGGQSDPQYF TGTGCCACCAGCAGAGGGCCCGGGGGACAGTCGGACCCGCAGTATTTT
NA TRBJ1-5 TRBV11-3 15 NA CASSLQGMGNQPQHF TGTGCCAGCAGCTTACAGGGAATGGGAAATCAGCCCCAGCATTTT
TRBD1 TRBJ2-6 TRBV2 15 NA CASSGTGTGANVLTF TGTGCCAGCAGTGGGACAGGGACTGGGGCCAACGTCCTGACTTTC
TRBD2 TRBJ2-2 TRBV10-1 18 NA CASSARLAGGPYTGELFF TGCGCCAGCAGTGCGAGACTAGCGGGAGGGCCATACACCGGGGAGCTGTTTTTT
NA TRBJ2-1 TRBV2 12 NA CASSVLGNEQFF TGTGCCAGCAGTGTCTTGGGGAATGAGCAGTTCTTC
NA TRBJ2-1 TRBV2 11 NA CASREPGRFFF TGTGCCAGCAGGGAACCCGGCCGTTTTTTCTTC
TRBD2 TRBJ2-3 TRBV13 16 NA CASSVIAGRGTDTQYF TGTGCCAGCAGTGTAATAGCGGGAAGGGGCACAGATACGCAGTATTTT
TRBD2 TRBJ2-1 TRBV5-1 16 NA CASSSLLIAGRNEQFF TGCGCCAGCAGCTCCCTGTTGATAGCGGGAAGGAATGAGCAGTTCTTC
NA TRBJ2-6 TRBV7-8 14 NA CASSLSSGANVLTF TGTGCCAGCAGCTTAAGCTCGGGGGCCAACGTCCTGACTTTC
TRBD1 TRBJ1-1 TRBV6-5 13 NA CASSFADRVGAFF TGTGCCAGCAGTTTTGCGGACAGGGTGGGAGCTTTCTTT
TRBD2 TRBJ2-2 TRBV19 16 NA CASSISSGRTTGELFF TGTGCCAGTAGTATTTCTAGCGGGAGAACCACCGGGGAGCTGTTTTTT
TRBD1 TRBJ2-2 TRBV19 14 NA CASSGTGGTGELFF TGTGCCAGTAGTGGTACAGGGGGAACCGGGGAGCTGTTTTTT
NA TRBJ1-1 TRBV20-1 11 NA CSAQTNTEAFF TGCAGTGCCCAAACCAACACTGAAGCTTTCTTT
NA TRBJ1-1 TRBV19 13 NA CASTKKSNTEAFF TGTGCCAGTACCAAGAAGTCGAACACTGAAGCTTTCTTT
TRBD2 TRBJ2-2 TRBV7-9 15 NA CASSHSGANTGELFF TGTGCCAGCAGCCATAGCGGGGCGAACACCGGGGAGCTGTTTTTT
NA TRBJ2-3 TRBV5-1 13 NA CASSLGIADTQYF TGCGCCAGCAGCTTAGGGATCGCAGATACGCAGTATTTT
NA TRBJ2-5 TRBV18 12 NA CASSMNQETQYF TGTGCCAGCTCGATGAACCAAGAGACCCAGTACTTC
TRBD1 TRBJ2-7 TRBV6-4 14 NA CASINRDRPYEQYF TGTGCCAGCATCAACCGGGACAGGCCCTACGAGCAGTACTTC
TRBD1 TRBJ1-5 TRBV30 14 NA CAWKGTGDSQPQHF TGTGCCTGGAAGGGGACAGGGGATAGTCAGCCCCAGCATTTT
NA TRBJ1-3 TRBV4-1 19 NA CASSQDRVRPDWSWNTIYF TGCGCCAGCAGCCAAGATCGGGTCAGGCCTGACTGGTCTTGGAACACCATATATTTT
NA TRBJ2-7 TRBV27 14 NA CASSLSRAGFEQYF TGTGCCAGCAGTTTATCCCGTGCGGGGTTCGAGCAGTACTTC
NA TRBJ2-5 TRBV6-5 14 NA CASSYGARQETQYF TGTGCCAGCAGTTACGGGGCGAGACAAGAGACCCAGTACTTC
NA TRBJ1-1 TRBV19 13 once CASSIGTTGEAFF TGTGCCAGTAGTATTGGGACCACAGGTGAAGCTTTCTTT
TRBD1 TRBJ1-5 TRBV19 15 NA CASGQGKYSNQPQHF TGTGCCAGTGGACAGGGGAAATATAGCAATCAGCCCCAGCATTTT
TRBD1 TRBJ1-1 TRBV6-1 15 NA CASTPGQGARTEAFF TGTGCCAGCACCCCGGGACAGGGGGCGCGTACTGAAGCTTTCTTT